This passage covers 2 T cell receptor beta chains from one sample sequenced in a study of metastatic and nonmetastatic thyroid tumors. TCRdb redid the clone calls on the PCR reads using MiXCR. The sample has about 30,000 clones; just under 25% are singletons. Each patient came to thyroid surgery without any prior treatment (of any kind). The sequenced sample was blood. These receptors were taken from a female donor with papillary thyroid cancer or a benign thyroid nodule (not recorded which). Some clones in this sample may be carry-over from other donors' samples.

In its sample, this clone was seen once. The V call is TRBV11-1, the J call TRBJ2-7; 8 bases are a match to TRBD1. The CDR3 consists of 16 residues. Trimming took 3 bases from V and 2 from J; bases not matched to a gene: 9. Germline V gene data show CDR1 as SGHAT and CDR2 as FQDESV (reference sequence). In nucleotides, the CDR3 is TGTGCCAGCAGCTTCGTCGGGACAGGTGGGGCCTACGAGCAGTACTTC. Protein sequence: CASSFVGTGGAYEQYF.

The sample holds many counts of this clone. The chain combines TRBV24-1 with TRBJ2-3, with D perhaps matching TRBD1 or TRBD2 (6 bases each). The germline V gene has CDR1 KGHDR and CDR2 SFDVKD. The CDR3 spans 17 residues. Trimming took off 2 bases at V and 3 bases at J, with 17 bases between the two ends. CDR3 region: CATSDSAGVGRTDTQYF. In DNA form, the CDR3 reads TGTGCCACCAGTGATTCGGCAGGGGTAGGGAGGACAGATACGCAGTATTTT.